The 6 T cell receptor beta chains presented below share a single source sample, sequenced in a study of blood T cells in healthy people across ages. Through a sample-barcoded 5' primer and a J-beta primer mix, a second PCR was run for about 7 to 12 cycles. MiXCR, applied by TCRdb to the 5' RACE reads, yields one record per CDR3 protein. Of around 1,900,000 distinct CDR3 sequences listed, roughly two fifths were seen once; the top ten hold more than 20%. The sequenced sample consisted of blood. The receptors were sampled from a human donor in good health.

A few counts support this clonotype. The J gene is TRBJ2-3, the V gene TRBV4-3, with D tentatively TRBD2 (6 bases). V lost 0 bases, J lost 7 bases, and 8 bases lay in between. Germline V gene sequence: CDR1 LGHNA, CDR2 YSLEER. The length of the CDR3 is 13 residues. The CDR3 DNA follows: TGCGCCAGCAGCCAAGAGGACTACTATACGCAGTATTTT. It is translated as CASSQEDYYTQYF.

The gene calls are TRBV6-2 or TRBV6-3 and TRBJ2-1, with TRBD2 matching 14 bases. J was trimmed by 12 bases and V by 5 bases; bases with no gene match: 12. This CDR3 contains 16 residues. Per germline, CDR1 MNHEY and CDR2 SVGEGT. This chain's CDR3 is CASSRGLAGVFWMQFF. CDR3 sequence (DNA): TGTGCCAGCAGTAGGGGACTAGCGGGGGTATTCTGGATGCAGTTCTTC.

V is TRBV4-3 and J is TRBJ1-4; a weak D match, TRBD1 (5 bases). Germline V gene data show CDR1 as LGHNA and CDR2 as YSLEER. Trimming cost V 2 bases and J 14 bases, with 18 bases left between them. The CDR3 runs to 14 residues. CDR3 in DNA: TGCGCCAGCAGCCAAACTCCGCAGGGTCGTTTGCTGTTTTTT. Residues: CASSQTPQGRLLFF.

This chain uses TRBV13 with TRBJ2-5, with a possible D match to TRBD1 (6 bases). Trimming cost V 7 bases and J 1 base, with 19 bases left between them. CDR1 is PRHDT, CDR2 FYEKMQ, per germline (reference sequence). The CDR3 is 16 residues long. The CDR3 protein is CASKGSGADSQETQYF. In DNA form, the CDR3 reads TGTGCCAGCAAAGGGAGTGGTGCGGACAGCCAAGAGACCCAGTACTTC.

This clonotype was counted a few times. This rearrangement joins TRBV5-6 to TRBJ2-7; possibly TRBD2 for D (6 bases). Trimming took off 4 bases at V and 4 bases at J, with 33 bases between the two ends. The V gene's germline CDR1 is SGHDT and CDR2 YYEEEE. This CDR3 comprises 20 residues. The CDR3 spells CASSRLGPGGYDTPFYEQYF. The CDR3 DNA reads as TGTGCCAGCAGCCGCCTCGGGCCCGGGGGATACGATACCCCATTTTACGAGCAGTACTTC.

This clonotype appeared many times. The rearrangement joins TRBV10-3 to TRBJ2-3; D assignment may be TRBD1 or TRBD2 (5 bases each). This CDR3 spans 15 amino acids. From germline, CDR1 is ENHRY and CDR2 SYGVKD. V lost 6 bases and J lost 0, with 13 bases in between. CDR3 nucleotide sequence: TGTGCCATCAGGCCCGGGGCCTCAAGCACAGATACGCAGTATTTT. Protein: CAIRPGASSTDTQYF.